Given below is one T cell receptor (beta chain) in context. Its antigen remains unknown. The sample belongs to a study of T cell responses to AZD1222 COVID-19 vaccine. Study-level results: Vaccine-associated CD4 TCRs spanned spike, dominant at 160-218 and 743-854. Donors were largely white British and mainly female; clonal diversity was possibly underestimated. Nearly half of spike-specific TCRs reportedly go after variant regions that carry no mutations.

Assay: immunoSEQ multiplex PCR; the TCRdb copy retains only in-frame clones and omits some. The data hold about 150,000 clones, with 75% to 95% observed a single time. From germline, CDR1 is ENHRY and CDR2 SYGVKD. This CDR3 has 15 residues. Germline trimming cut 0 bases from V and 4 bases from J; bases unmatched to any gene: 3. The sample here was peripheral blood, taken 28 days after the second dose of the MenACWY control vaccine. The chain is built from TRBV10-3 and TRBJ1-5; 7 nucleotides agree with TRBD1. The receptor was isolated from an adult who received the MenACWY meningococcal vaccine as a control. CDR3 sequence: CAISESGQMNQPQHF. The CDR3 nucleotides read TGTGCCATCAGTGAGTCGGGACAGATGAATCAGCCCCAGCATTTT.